This T cell receptor (beta chain) comes out of a study of blood T cell repertoires in COVID-19. Study background: Some COVID-19 samples were acute and others convalescent; all came from the United States, Italy and Spain. Sources were T cells, B-cell-depleted T cells, or PBMCs; the material itself was cDNA or gDNA.

Authors' processing steps: Amplification of reference gene primers was used by the study to estimate nucleated cell counts. Using immunoSEQ multiplex PCR, the repertoire was profiled, and TCRdb retains in-frame clones only, with some absent. V, J and clone size derive from that table, while D and trimming were established from the DNA sequence. The sample lists some 180,000 clones, about 86% occurring once. Germline CDR1 is SEHNR and CDR2 is FQNEAQ (reference sequence). The CDR3 consists of 11 residues. Trimming cost V 2 bases and J 15 bases, with 11 bases left between them. Input material: peripheral blood. The chain couples TRBV7-9 to TRBJ1-3; D is undetermined. The source of this sequence is a woman aged 70-85 years who had recovered from COVID-19. The CDR3 protein is CASSLPGSPYF. DNA for the CDR3: TGTGCCAGCAGCTTACCGGGGTCCCCATATTTT.